This is a list of T cell receptor beta chains from one sample in a study of T cells in Graves' hyperthyroidism and ophthalmopathy. Each CDR3 protein gets one entry after TCRdb re-called the multiplex PCR reads with MiXCR. Found here are about 840,000 distinct CDR3 sequences, over 35% of them singletons; the top ten hold around 9.3%. The sequenced sample consisted of blood. The receptors were gathered from a man younger than 30 with Graves' hyperthyroidism. Each CDR3 is given with its conserved first and last residue. Fields, in order: D gene, J gene, CDR3 length, clone size, V gene, CDR3 protein, CDR3 DNA. The D gene is left open where the match is weak. Some rows mark clone size as missing; the rest say once, few, many or name a class of expanded clone.

d_gene: -
j_gene: TRBJ1-1
len: 12
abundance: few
v_gene: TRBV6-1
CDR3aa: CASTAPGTEAFF
CDR3nt: TGTGCCAGCACCGCCCCGGGGACTGAAGCTTTCTTT

d_gene: -
j_gene: TRBJ1-5
len: 15
abundance: -
v_gene: TRBV12-3/TRBV12-4
CDR3aa: CASKPETGSGQPQHF
CDR3nt: TGTGCCAGCAAACCGGAGACAGGCTCCGGTCAGCCCCAGCATTTT

d_gene: -
j_gene: TRBJ1-5
len: 15
abundance: many
v_gene: TRBV7-9
CDR3aa: CASSSGGKGNQPQHF
CDR3nt: TGTGCCAGCAGCTCCGGGGGGAAGGGCAATCAGCCCCAGCATTTT

d_gene: TRBD1
j_gene: TRBJ1-1
len: 15
abundance: -
v_gene: TRBV7-8
CDR3aa: CASSAHRGPVTEAFF
CDR3nt: TGTGCCAGCAGCGCGCACAGGGGGCCCGTCACTGAAGCTTTCTTT

d_gene: TRBD2
j_gene: TRBJ2-5
len: 14
abundance: -
v_gene: TRBV5-1
CDR3aa: CASSSSGSGETQYF
CDR3nt: TGCGCCAGCAGCTCTAGCGGGAGCGGAGAGACCCAGTACTTC

d_gene: -
j_gene: TRBJ2-5
len: 17
abundance: -
v_gene: TRBV29-1
CDR3aa: CSVVGVRAGEGQETQDF
CDR3nt: TGCAGCGTTGTAGGTGTTCGGGCGGGTGAGGGTCAAGAGACCCAGGACTTC

d_gene: TRBD1
j_gene: TRBJ1-2
len: 15
abundance: -
v_gene: TRBV5-4
CDR3aa: CASSFTGGRVEGYTF
CDR3nt: TGTGCCAGCAGCTTTACAGGGGGACGGGTGGAGGGCTACACCTTC

d_gene: -
j_gene: TRBJ2-7
len: 14
abundance: few
v_gene: TRBV7-2
CDR3aa: CASSQQGLSYEQYF
CDR3nt: TGTGCCAGCAGCCAACAGGGCCTCTCCTACGAGCAGTACTTC

d_gene: TRBD2
j_gene: TRBJ2-7
len: 15
abundance: few
v_gene: TRBV7-9
CDR3aa: CASSPGGTRVNEQYF
CDR3nt: TGTGCCAGCAGCCCTGGGGGGACTAGAGTAAACGAGCAGTACTTC

d_gene: -
j_gene: TRBJ2-2
len: 14
abundance: few
v_gene: TRBV13
CDR3aa: CASSWGSRSVELFF
CDR3nt: TGTGCCAGCAGCTGGGGTAGCCGATCTGTGGAGCTGTTTTTT

d_gene: -
j_gene: TRBJ2-5
len: 15
abundance: -
v_gene: TRBV9
CDR3aa: CASSVEGYQGETQYF
CDR3nt: TGTGCCAGCAGCGTAGAGGGCTATCAGGGGGAGACCCAGTACTTC

d_gene: TRBD1
j_gene: TRBJ1-2
len: 14
abundance: many
v_gene: TRBV19
CDR3aa: CASSPTGGANGYTF
CDR3nt: TGTGCCAGTAGTCCTACAGGGGGCGCAAATGGCTACACCTTC

d_gene: -
j_gene: TRBJ1-2
len: 14
abundance: -
v_gene: TRBV10-3
CDR3aa: CASSVPSGRAGYTF
CDR3nt: TGTGCCAGCAGTGTACCCTCGGGGAGGGCTGGCTACACCTTC

d_gene: -
j_gene: TRBJ2-7
len: 17
abundance: -
v_gene: TRBV2
CDR3aa: CASSVRQTLPGHSEQYF
CDR3nt: TGTGCCAGCAGTGTACGACAGACCCTCCCAGGGCACAGCGAGCAGTACTTC

d_gene: -
j_gene: TRBJ1-4
len: 15
abundance: -
v_gene: TRBV9
CDR3aa: CASSVDTGTSSELFF
CDR3nt: TGTGCCAGCAGCGTTGACACGGGTACCTCTTCGGAACTGTTTTTT

d_gene: -
j_gene: TRBJ1-1
len: 13
abundance: many
v_gene: TRBV7-6
CDR3aa: CASSTGSLLGAFF
CDR3nt: TGTGCCAGCAGCACCGGGTCCCTTCTTGGCGCTTTCTTT

d_gene: TRBD1
j_gene: TRBJ1-6
len: 14
abundance: -
v_gene: TRBV20-1
CDR3aa: CSATRDRANSPPHF
CDR3nt: TGCAGTGCAACACGGGACAGGGCGAATTCACCCCCCCACTTT

d_gene: -
j_gene: TRBJ1-4
len: 15
abundance: many
v_gene: TRBV2
CDR3aa: CASSESGGTNEKLFF
CDR3nt: TGTGCCAGCAGCGAGAGTGGAGGGACTAATGAAAAACTGTTTTTT

d_gene: -
j_gene: TRBJ1-1
len: 16
abundance: -
v_gene: TRBV2
CDR3aa: CASSEEDAGRGSEAFF
CDR3nt: TGTGCCAGCAGTGAGGAAGACGCCGGGAGAGGGTCTGAAGCTTTCTTT

d_gene: -
j_gene: TRBJ2-7
len: 14
abundance: few
v_gene: TRBV9
CDR3aa: CASSPGRGIYEQYF
CDR3nt: TGTGCCAGCAGCCCAGGCAGGGGAATCTACGAGCAGTACTTC

d_gene: TRBD1
j_gene: TRBJ1-2
len: 13
abundance: -
v_gene: TRBV10-3
CDR3aa: CAITTGANYGYTF
CDR3nt: TGTGCCATCACGACAGGGGCTAACTATGGCTACACCTTC

d_gene: TRBD1
j_gene: TRBJ1-2
len: 14
abundance: many
v_gene: TRBV5-1
CDR3aa: CASSSGQGAGGYTF
CDR3nt: TGTGCCAGCAGCTCCGGACAGGGGGCTGGAGGCTACACCTTC

d_gene: -
j_gene: TRBJ1-6
len: 15
abundance: few
v_gene: TRBV20-1
CDR3aa: CSARDRRGSSSPLHF
CDR3nt: TGCAGTGCTAGAGATCGAAGGGGGTCCAGTTCACCCCTCCACTTT

d_gene: TRBD1
j_gene: TRBJ1-1
len: 15
abundance: -
v_gene: TRBV7-9
CDR3aa: CASSQLGQGARRAFF
CDR3nt: TGTGCCAGCAGCCAACTGGGACAGGGGGCGAGACGAGCTTTCTTT

d_gene: -
j_gene: TRBJ1-2
len: 12
abundance: many
v_gene: TRBV19
CDR3aa: CASNVGNYGYTF
CDR3nt: TGTGCCAGTAATGTTGGGAACTATGGCTACACCTTC

d_gene: -
j_gene: TRBJ2-3
len: 14
abundance: -
v_gene: TRBV29-1
CDR3aa: CSVEDGGSTDTQYF
CDR3nt: TGCAGCGTTGAAGATGGGGGTAGCACAGATACGCAGTATTTT

d_gene: -
j_gene: TRBJ1-2
len: 13
abundance: many
v_gene: TRBV12-3/TRBV12-4
CDR3aa: CASRAGAYEGYTF
CDR3nt: TGTGCCAGCAGGGCCGGGGCTTACGAAGGCTACACCTTC

d_gene: -
j_gene: TRBJ1-1
len: 13
abundance: -
v_gene: TRBV29-1
CDR3aa: CSVLRSTGTEAFF
CDR3nt: TGCAGCGTTCTCCGGTCTACAGGGACTGAAGCTTTCTTT